These 26 T cell receptor beta chains share one sample of origin, sequenced in a study of shared clonotypes between healthy human individuals. Only in-frame clones appear in the TCRdb table, and some are missing; sequencing was by immunoSEQ multiplex PCR. The sample carries more than 1,200,000 clones, 98% recorded once. The sample was naive CD4+ T cells sorted from blood. Documented subset: CD45RA+ positively selected. The source is a man under 40 in good health.

The genes are TRBV5-6 and TRBJ2-3, with D tentatively TRBD1 or TRBD2 (5 bases each). CDR1 SGHDT and CDR2 YYEEEE come from the germline V gene. This CDR3 is built from 15 residues. The V end was cut by 2 bases, the J end by 0 bases, with 10 bases between. This CDR3 reads CASSLLGASTDTQYF. The CDR3 DNA follows: TGTGCCAGCAGCTTACTAGGGGCTAGCACAGATACGCAGTATTTT. The entire variable domain, with the rest obtained from reference TRBV5-6 and TRBJ2-3, is as follows: DAGVTQSPTHLIKTRGQQVTLRCSPKSGHDTVSWYQQALGQGPQFIFQYYEEEERQRGNFPDRFSGHQFPNYSSELNVNALLLGDSALYLCASSLLGASTDTQYFGPGTRLTVL.

This chain uses TRBV2 with TRBJ2-7; the match to TRBD2 covers 13 bases. Germline V gene lookup returns CDR1 SNHLY and CDR2 FYNNEI. With 1 base clipped from V and 11 bases from J, the junction kept 5 bases outside the gene matches. The CDR3 totals 14 residues. CDR3 protein: CASSEGTSGSIKYF. Here the CDR3 DNA reads TGTGCCAGCAGTGAAGGGACTAGCGGGAGTATTAAGTACTTC.

About this clone: Other DNA sequences of this sample code for an identical CDR3. This chain links TRBV9 with TRBJ2-7; perhaps TRBD1 as D (6 bases). V gave up 0 bases and J gave up 2 bases, with 6 bases separating them. Germline CDR1 reads SGDLS; CDR2 reads YYNGEE. The CDR3 runs 13 residues. The CDR3 spells CASSVGGPYEQYF. The CDR3 region has the DNA TGTGCCAGCAGCGTAGGGGGGCCCTACGAGCAGTACTTC.

The genes are TRBV6-6 and TRBJ2-7; 7 bases are shared with TRBD1. The germline CDR1 and CDR2 sequences are MNHNY and SVGAGI (reference sequence). V was clipped by 5 bases and J by 0 bases; unmatched bases: 7. CDR3 length: 15 amino acids. As DNA, the CDR3 is TGTGCCAGCAGTCAATACGGGACAGCCTCCTACGAGCAGTACTTC. Its protein is CASSQYGTASYEQYF.

A single count supports this clone. The rearrangement joins TRBV30 to TRBJ2-2; D may be TRBD2 (5 bases). V was shortened by 0 bases and J by 6 bases, with 17 bases between the two germline ends. CDR1 is GTSNPN, CDR2 SVGIG, per germline (reference sequence). CDR3 length: 16 residues. CDR3 amino acids: CAWSVPPRGLPGELFF. CDR3 nucleotides: TGTGCCTGGAGTGTACCGCCTCGAGGGCTTCCCGGGGAGCTGTTTTTT.

CDR3 amino acids: CASSLWGQGAYEQYF. Written as DNA, the CDR3 is TGTGCCAGCAGTTTGTGGGGTCAGGGGGCCTACGAGCAGTACTTC. This chain connects TRBV27 to TRBJ2-7; 7 bases are a match to TRBD1. The germline CDR1 and CDR2 sequences are MNHEY and SMNVEV (reference sequence). V lost 3 bases, J lost 2 bases, and 7 bases stayed unmatched. This CDR3 comprises 15 residues.

The V gene is TRBV28, the J gene TRBJ2-7, with D possibly matching TRBD1 (6 bases). The CDR3 contains 15 residues. CDR1 and CDR2 from the germline V gene are MDHEN and SYDVKM. V lost 4 bases to trimming and J lost 6 bases, with 19 bases between them. CDR3 in DNA: TGTGCCAGCAGTTCTTCTGGGACATTTACGGGCGAGCAGTACTTC. Its protein product is CASSSSGTFTGEQYF.

This chain joins TRBV7-2 and TRBJ2-2; D may match TRBD1 or TRBD2 (5 bases each). This CDR3 comprises 16 residues. Germline CDR1 reads SGHTA; CDR2 reads FQGNSA. Trimming cost V 2 bases and J 1 base, with 11 bases left between them. The CDR3 bases are TGTGCCAGCAGCTTATGGGGGACCATGAACACCGGGGAGCTGTTTTTT. Translating gives CASSLWGTMNTGELFF. Full variable domain (remainder filled in from reference TRBV7-2 and TRBJ2-2): GAGVSQSPSNKVTEKGKDVELRCDPISGHTALYWYRQSLGQGLEFLIYFQGNSAPDKSGLPSDRFSAERTGGSVSTLTIQRTQQEDSAVYLCASSLWGTMNTGELFFGEGSRLTVL.

This chain uses TRBV7-3 with TRBJ2-6; no definite D call. Trimming left V 2 bases short and J 2 bases short, with 10 bases between. This CDR3 has 16 residues. The germline V gene encodes CDR1 SGHTA and CDR2 FQGTGA. CDR3 protein: CASSLFPQTGANVLTF. CDR3 in DNA: TGTGCCAGCAGCTTATTCCCACAAACTGGGGCCAACGTCCTGACTTTC.

The gene calls are TRBV2 and TRBJ2-1; TRBD2 aligns across 15 bases. This CDR3 contains 18 residues. Germline CDR1 SNHLY, CDR2 FYNNEI. V dropped 5 bases and J dropped 5; count of bases not matched to a gene: 10. The CDR3 sequence: CASSPSGTSGRRDNEQFF. CDR3 in DNA: TGTGCCAGCAGTCCTTCCGGGACTAGCGGGAGGAGGGACAATGAGCAGTTCTTC.

CDR3 in DNA: TGTGCCAGCAGTTTATTTGGGCCTAGCGCGAGTTCCGCGAACACCGGGGAGCTGTTTTTT. It is translated as CASSLFGPSASSANTGELFF. The rearrangement joins TRBV27 to TRBJ2-2; a possible D gene is TRBD2 (6 bases). Between the trimmed V and J ends, which lost 1 base and 0 bases, there was a span of 21 bases. CDR3 length: 20 residues. Germline V gene sequence: CDR1 MNHEY, CDR2 SMNVEV (reference sequence).

The chain couples TRBV28 to TRBJ2-1; D may be TRBD1 (5 bases). The CDR3 loop spans 16 amino acids. CDR1 is MDHEN and CDR2 is SYDVKM in the germline V gene. The germline V and J ends were trimmed by 5 bases and 7 bases, with 21 bases remaining between them. The CDR3 nucleotides are TGTGCCAGCAGTACAGACAGTTCTCCCAGGTGGAATGAGCAGTTCTTC. Residues: CASSTDSSPRWNEQFF.

The chain uses TRBV6-5 and TRBJ1-1; no definite D call. The CDR3 runs 12 residues. Per germline, CDR1 MNHEY and CDR2 SVGAGI. Trimming removed 2 bases at V and 3 bases at J, with 4 bases between. CDR3 bases: TGTGCCAGCAGTTACGGGGACACTGAAGCTTTCTTT. Its translation is CASSYGDTEAFF.

The chain has TRBV4-3 and TRBJ2-7; 8 positions agree with TRBD2. Trimming cost V 3 bases and J 7 bases; bases outside gene matches: 14. This CDR3 is built from 16 residues. CDR1 and CDR2 from the germline V gene are LGHNA and YSLEER. The CDR3 DNA follows: TGCGCCAGCAGCCACAACACAGGACTAGCCGCGCGGGAGCAGTACTTC. Its protein is CASSHNTGLAAREQYF.

This chain links TRBV18 with TRBJ2-1, with 8 nucleotides matching TRBD2. This CDR3 is built from 15 residues. The V and J ends lost 4 bases and 3 bases, in that order; junction bases with no gene match: 5. The germline gives CDR1 KGHSH, CDR2 LQKENI. The chain's CDR3 is CASSRSGSGYNEQFF. DNA for the CDR3: TGTGCCAGCTCACGAAGCGGGAGTGGCTACAATGAGCAGTTCTTC. Drawing the rest from reference TRBV18 and TRBJ2-1, the complete variable domain is NAGVMQNPRHLVRRRGQEARLRCSPMKGHSHVYWYRQLPEEGLKFMVYLQKENIIDESGMPKERFSAEFPKEGPSILRIQQVVRGDSAAYFCASSRSGSGYNEQFFGPGTRLTVL.

CDR3: CAISTTSGASGSPNEQFF. Written as DNA, the CDR3 is TGTGCCATCAGTACCACATCCGGGGCTAGCGGGAGCCCCAATGAGCAGTTCTTC. V is TRBV10-3 and J is TRBJ2-1; 10 bases are shared with TRBD2. V dropped 5 bases and J dropped 6; count of bases not matched to a gene: 16. CDR1 is ENHRY and CDR2 is SYGVKD in the germline V gene. CDR3 length: 18 amino acids.

The V gene is TRBV2, the J gene TRBJ1-1; D unresolved. V lost 4 bases, J lost 4 bases, and 13 bases lay in between. Germline CDR1 reads SNHLY; CDR2 reads FYNNEI. The CDR3 covers 14 residues. This CDR3 is CASSVVQSSTEAFF. The CDR3 nucleotides read TGTGCCAGCAGTGTGGTCCAATCGAGCACTGAAGCTTTCTTT. Using reference TRBV2 and TRBJ1-1 for the parts outside the CDR3, the full variable domain is EPEVTQTPSHQVTQMGQEVILRCVPISNHLYFYWYRQILGQKVEFLVSFYNNEISEKSEIFDDQFSVERPDGSNFTLKIRSTKLEDSAMYFCASSVVQSSTEAFFGQGTRLTVV.

The chain recombines TRBV6-5 with TRBJ1-1; D remains ambiguous. CDR1 and CDR2 from the germline V gene are MNHEY and SVGAGI. The germline V and J ends were trimmed by 5 bases and 1 base, with 8 bases remaining between them. This CDR3 is 13 amino acids long. CDR3 sequence: CASSPEGNTEAFF. The CDR3 nucleotides are TGTGCCAGCAGTCCCGAGGGGAACACTGAAGCTTTCTTT.

The rearrangement links TRBV7-9 to TRBJ2-7; D perhaps matches TRBD1 (6 bases). Germline CDR1 SEHNR, CDR2 FQNEAQ (reference sequence). Trimming removed 8 bases at V and 0 bases at J, with 11 bases between. This CDR3 is built from 13 residues. Here the CDR3 DNA reads TGTGCCAGCCAGGGGCGCGGCTCCTACGAGCAGTACTTC. This codes for CASQGRGSYEQYF.

The chain combines TRBV7-6 with TRBJ2-7, with TRBD2 matching 7 bases. V was pared by 2 bases and J by 1 base, with 2 bases of the junction left unmatched. CDR3 length: 14 residues. CDR1 SGHVS and CDR2 FNYEAQ come from the germline V gene. CDR3 DNA sequence: TGTGCCAGCAGCTTACTAGCGGTATCCTACGAGCAGTACTTC. This encodes CASSLLAVSYEQYF.

This chain links TRBV6-1 with TRBJ1-5; no firm D call. The CDR3 spans 12 residues. From germline, CDR1 is MNHNS and CDR2 SASEGT. The V and J ends lost 2 bases and 6 bases respectively, with 5 bases between them. The CDR3 nucleotides read TGTGCCAGCAGTGAAAATGGTCAGCCCCAGCATTTT. Its protein is CASSENGQPQHF.

The rearrangement uses TRBV18 and TRBJ2-7; 9 nucleotides align to TRBD1. V shed 3 bases and J 0 bases; nucleotides not matched to a gene: 12. CDR3 length: 18 residues. Per germline, CDR1 KGHSH and CDR2 LQKENI. The CDR3 here is CASSPGQGEVFDSYEQYF. The DNA of the CDR3 is TGTGCCAGCTCACCGGGACAGGGTGAAGTGTTCGACTCCTACGAGCAGTACTTC.

This chain connects TRBV28 to TRBJ2-4, with D perhaps TRBD1 (5 bases). This CDR3 region has 14 residues. V was trimmed by 6 bases and J by 6 bases, leaving 15 bases between them. CDR1 and CDR2 from the germline V gene are MDHEN and SYDVKM. The CDR3 DNA follows: TGTGCCAGCAGCCCAAGGGGTCTCATAAACATTCAGTACTTC. This sequence encodes CASSPRGLINIQYF.

The CDR3 sequence is CASSNTQGYYGYTF. DNA for the CDR3: TGTGCCAGCAGTAACACTCAGGGGTACTATGGCTACACCTTC. The chain has TRBV13 and TRBJ1-2; maybe TRBD1 (6 bases). Germline CDR1 is PRHDT and CDR2 is FYEKMQ (reference sequence). Between the trimmed V and J ends, which lost 6 bases and 3 bases, there was a span of 14 bases. CDR3 length: 14 amino acids.

CDR3 nucleotides: TGTGCCAGTAGTGCTCGTCCGGGACAGGGGCAGTATTTT. Amino acids: CASSARPGQGQYF. The chain uses TRBV19 and TRBJ2-3, with 9 bases that match TRBD1. The V and J ends lost 5 bases and 11 bases, in that order; junction bases with no gene match: 8. Looked up from germline, CDR1 is LNHDA and CDR2 is SQIVND (reference sequence). The CDR3 has 13 residues.

The rearrangement joins TRBV30 to TRBJ2-3, with a weak D call TRBD2 (6 bases). CDR1 and CDR2 (germline): GTSNPN, SVGIG (reference sequence). The CDR3 is 17 amino acids. Trimming took off 3 bases at V and 1 base at J, with 20 bases between the two ends. CDR3 protein: CAWSYPMGGFGTDTQYF. The DNA of the CDR3 is TGTGCCTGGAGCTACCCGATGGGGGGTTTTGGCACAGATACGCAGTATTTT.